A selection of T cell receptor beta chains follows, all from one sample in a study of T cells in Graves' hyperthyroidism and ophthalmopathy. One entry per CDR3 protein results from TCRdb running MiXCR on the multiplex PCR reads. The sample records some 460,000 distinct CDR3 sequences, 15% to 19% being singletons. Sequencing was carried out using blood. The receptors were gathered from a woman aged 18-30 years with Graves' hyperthyroidism. Both conserved end residues are part of each CDR3. Each record gives: clone size, V gene, D gene, J gene, CDR3 protein, CDR3 DNA. The D gene is left open where the match is weak. Some rows mark clone size as missing; the rest say once, few, many or name a class of expanded clone.

many	TRBV2	TRBD1	TRBJ1-1	CASRKGQGNTEAFF	TGTGCCAGCAGAAAAGGACAGGGGAACACTGAAGCTTTCTTT
many	TRBV20-1	TRBD1	TRBJ2-7	CSADRDREGEQYF	TGCAGTGCTGACCGGGACAGGGAAGGCGAGCAGTACTTC
many	TRBV12-3/TRBV12-4	TRBD1	TRBJ1-1	CASSIRQGSTEAFF	TGTGCCAGCAGTATTCGACAGGGGAGCACTGAAGCTTTCTTT
.	TRBV2	.	TRBJ2-1	CASTEAPEIPGPSRTYNEQLF	TGTGCCAGCACCGAAGCCCCCGAGATACCCGGGCCTAGCAGAACCTACAATGAGCAGCTCTTC
.	TRBV14	.	TRBJ2-7	CASKGSETYEQYF	TGTGCCAGCAAGGGCAGCGAAACCTACGAGCAGTACTTC
many	TRBV5-1	.	TRBJ2-7	CASSLATDSYEQYF	TGCGCCAGCAGCTTGGCGACAGACTCATACGAGCAGTACTTC
many	TRBV28	.	TRBJ1-2	CASGLDSETASNYGYTF	TGTGCCAGCGGACTTGACAGCGAGACAGCTTCTAACTATGGCTACACCTTC
.	TRBV7-9	.	TRBJ2-7	CASSLGRWRGNSYEQYF	TGTGCCAGCAGCCTTGGGAGGTGGCGGGGCAACTCCTACGAGCAGTACTTC
.	TRBV4-3	TRBD2	TRBJ2-5	CASSQVTSGETQYF	TGCGCCAGCAGCCAAGTGACTAGCGGGGAGACCCAGTACTTC
many	TRBV2	.	TRBJ2-3	CASRIEGRSTDTQYF	TGTGCCAGCAGGATTGAGGGACGAAGCACAGATACGCAGTATTTT
.	TRBV11-2	.	TRBJ1-4	CASSLTDLKLFF	TGTGCCAGCAGCTTAACGGATCTGAAACTGTTTTTT
many	TRBV2	.	TRBJ2-5	CASKGTEGSRTQYF	TGTGCCAGCAAGGGGACGGAAGGGTCGCGGACCCAGTACTTC
few	TRBV27	.	TRBJ2-7	CASSTRSYYEQYF	TGTGCCAGCAGTACACGGAGTTACTACGAGCAGTACTTC
many	TRBV2	.	TRBJ1-4	CASSEIGEKLFF	TGTGCCAGCAGTGAGATCGGCGAAAAACTGTTTTTT
many	TRBV7-3	TRBD2	TRBJ2-3	CASSLRAGGSLDTQYF	TGTGCCAGCAGCTTAAGAGCGGGGGGGTCCTTAGATACGCAGTATTTT
.	TRBV28	.	TRBJ1-2	CASRGYDVRVRGYTF	TGTGCCAGCAGGGGCTATGATGTTAGGGTTCGAGGCTACACCTTC
.	TRBV4-2	.	TRBJ1-3	CASSQQARVNSGNTIYF	TGTGCCAGCAGCCAACAGGCCAGGGTCAACTCTGGAAACACCATATATTTT
many	TRBV6-1	.	TRBJ1-1	CASSPGHGLFMNTEAFF	TGTGCCAGCAGTCCAGGGCATGGCCTCTTCATGAACACTGAAGCTTTCTTT
many	TRBV7-8	TRBD2	TRBJ2-3	CASSFAPTSGGGTDTQYF	TGTGCCAGCAGCTTCGCTCCCACTAGCGGGGGGGGCACAGATACGCAGTATTTT
many	TRBV7-3	.	TRBJ2-3	CASSTTPDTQYF	TGTGCCAGCAGCACTACCCCAGATACGCAGTATTTT
few	TRBV9	.	TRBJ1-5	CASSPGQGFYQPQHF	TGTGCCAGCAGCCCCGGGCAGGGGTTCTATCAGCCCCAGCATTTT
few	TRBV25-1	TRBD1	TRBJ2-2	CASSTPDRGPGTGELFF	TGTGCCAGCAGTACACCAGACAGGGGCCCCGGTACCGGGGAGCTGTTTTTT
many	TRBV10-1	.	TRBJ2-3	CASGGGRETDTQYF	TGCGCCAGTGGGGGAGGCAGAGAAACAGATACGCAGTATTTT
many	TRBV5-6	.	TRBJ2-5	CASSPLTLESSLQETQYF	TGTGCCAGCAGCCCCCTGACACTAGAGAGTAGTCTTCAAGAGACCCAGTACTTC
.	TRBV24-1	.	TRBJ2-3	CATSDVNLGVISTDTQYF	TGTGCCACCAGTGATGTGAACCTGGGAGTGATTAGCACAGATACGCAGTATTTT
many	TRBV28	.	TRBJ2-4	CASSSPYGALAKNIQYF	TGTGCCAGCAGTTCCCCGTATGGCGCACTAGCCAAAAACATTCAGTACTTC
many	TRBV6-5	.	TRBJ2-7	CASSYSLAAYEQYF	TGTGCCAGCAGTTACTCTCTGGCCGCCTACGAGCAGTACTTC
.	TRBV18	.	TRBJ2-5	CASSPAAIQETQYF	TGTGCCAGCTCACCAGCAGCCATCCAAGAGACCCAGTACTTC
.	TRBV27	TRBD2	TRBJ2-1	CASSFTGGVYNEQFF	TGTGCCAGCAGTTTCACGGGGGGGGTATACAATGAGCAGTTCTTC
.	TRBV4-2	TRBD2	TRBJ2-3	CASSQILSGVSTDTQYF	TGTGCCAGCAGCCAAATATTGAGCGGGGTTAGCACAGATACGCAGTATTTT
many	TRBV20-1	.	TRBJ2-1	CSARVVYNEQFF	TGCAGTGCTAGGGTTGTCTACAATGAGCAGTTCTTC
.	TRBV20-1	TRBD2	TRBJ2-1	CSASVARGANEQFF	TGCAGTGCTAGTGTAGCGCGGGGGGCCAATGAGCAGTTCTTC
many	TRBV11-2	TRBD2	TRBJ2-3	CASSSGLAGVPSTDTQYF	TGTGCCAGCAGCTCTGGACTAGCGGGAGTCCCTAGCACAGATACGCAGTATTTT
many	TRBV11-1	.	TRBJ1-1	CASSNAARNAEAFF	TGTGCCAGCAGCAACGCGGCACGGAACGCTGAAGCTTTCTTT
many	TRBV12-3/TRBV12-4	.	TRBJ1-5	CASSLTGRGSEPQHF	TGTGCCAGCAGCCTAACCGGTCGGGGATCAGAGCCCCAGCATTTT
many	TRBV27	TRBD2	TRBJ2-3	CASSLHGGAADTQYF	TGTGCCAGCAGTTTACACGGGGGGGCCGCAGATACGCAGTATTTT
few	TRBV2	TRBD1	TRBJ2-2	CASSRQGFTGELFF	TGTGCCAGCAGCCGACAGGGGTTCACCGGGGAGCTGTTTTTT
many	TRBV24-1	.	TRBJ2-7	CATSDPQDSTYEQYF	TGTGCCACCAGTGATCCTCAGGACAGTACCTACGAGCAGTACTTC
many	TRBV7-2	.	TRBJ1-2	CASSLDRANYGYTF	TGTGCCAGCAGCTTAGACAGGGCTAACTATGGCTACACCTTC
.	TRBV19	.	TRBJ1-1	CASSMWNTEAFF	TGTGCCAGTAGTATGTGGAACACTGAAGCTTTCTTT
many	TRBV27	TRBD1	TRBJ1-1	CASSWDRDNTEAFF	TGTGCCAGCAGTTGGGACAGGGACAACACTGAAGCTTTCTTT
many	TRBV20-1	.	TRBJ1-5	CSATRRGSGNQPQHF	TGCAGTGCTACTCGACGGGGCAGTGGCAATCAGCCCCAGCATTTT
.	TRBV28	TRBD2	TRBJ2-1	CASSVTSGTDGNEQFF	TGTGCCAGCAGTGTGACTAGCGGGACTGACGGCAATGAGCAGTTCTTC
many	TRBV7-8	.	TRBJ1-1	CASSPRDTEAFF	TGTGCCAGCAGCCCCAGGGACACTGAAGCTTTCTTT
.	TRBV7-2	.	TRBJ1-4	CASSPDGGRREKLFF	TGTGCCAGCAGCCCAGACGGGGGGCGTCGAGAAAAACTGTTTTTT
many	TRBV12-3/TRBV12-4	.	TRBJ1-1	CASSNRQLQNTEAFF	TGTGCCAGCAGTAACCGACAGCTACAGAACACTGAAGCTTTCTTT
few	TRBV27	TRBD1	TRBJ1-4	CASSLRQGSGKLFF	TGTGCCAGCAGTCTCCGACAGGGATCTGGAAAACTGTTTTTT
few	TRBV7-2	.	TRBJ2-3	CASSERWGIDMQYF	TGTGCCAGCAGCGAAAGGTGGGGCATAGATATGCAGTATTTT
.	TRBV6-2/TRBV6-3	.	TRBJ2-5	CASSWGAETQYF	TGTGCCAGCAGCTGGGGGGCTGAGACCCAGTACTTC
many	TRBV24-1	.	TRBJ2-1	CATSDLSAGGSSYNEQFF	TGTGCCACCAGTGATTTGTCTGCTGGGGGGAGCTCCTACAATGAGCAGTTCTTC
many	TRBV5-1	.	TRBJ1-6	CASSLAGTEYSPLHF	TGCGCCAGCAGCTTAGCCGGGACGGAGTATTCACCCCTCCACTTT
.	TRBV19	TRBD1	TRBJ2-3	CASAERDRVTDTQYF	TGTGCCAGTGCCGAGCGGGACAGGGTCACAGATACGCAGTATTTT